This T cell receptor beta chain is drawn from a study of blood T cell repertoires in COVID-19. As originally analysed: Nucleated cell number was recorded as an estimate derived from reference gene primer amplification. TCRdb's copy holds only in-frame clones and misses some; the assay was immunoSEQ multiplex PCR. V and J calls and clone size are given by that table; D and trimming were obtained from the DNA. The profile covers approximately 180,000 clones, with roughly 83% appearing a single time and over 6.5% taken by the ten largest. This sequence originates from a woman aged 40 to 50 with COVID-19, enrolled during active disease. Sequencing was performed on peripheral blood.

CDR3 loop: CASSLRAGTGVYNEQFF. The CDR3 DNA sequence: TGTGCCAGCAGTTTAAGAGCCGGGACAGGGGTCTACAATGAGCAGTTCTTC. The chain has TRBV11-2 and TRBJ2-1; 10 bases fit TRBD1. The V gene's germline CDR1 is SGHAT and CDR2 FQNNGV. The J segment lost 3 bases and the V segment lost 6 bases, leaving 11 bases of the junction unmatched. The CDR3 has 17 residues.